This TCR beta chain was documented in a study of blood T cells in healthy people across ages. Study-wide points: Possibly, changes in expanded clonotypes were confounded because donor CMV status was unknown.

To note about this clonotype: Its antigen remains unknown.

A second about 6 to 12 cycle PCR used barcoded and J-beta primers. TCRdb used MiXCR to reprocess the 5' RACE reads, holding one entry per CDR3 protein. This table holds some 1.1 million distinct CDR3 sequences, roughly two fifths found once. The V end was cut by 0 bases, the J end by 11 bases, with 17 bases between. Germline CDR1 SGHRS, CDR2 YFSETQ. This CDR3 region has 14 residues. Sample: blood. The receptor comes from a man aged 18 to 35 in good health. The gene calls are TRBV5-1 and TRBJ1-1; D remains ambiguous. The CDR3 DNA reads TGCGCCAGCAGCTTGGGGGATGGAGGTGCAGTGGCTTTCTTT. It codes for CASSLGDGGAVAFF.